The T cell receptor beta chain described here comes from a study of shared clonotypes between healthy human individuals. Libraries were prepared by immunoSEQ multiplex PCR; TCRdb keeps only in-frame clonotypes and omits some of them. The table shows about 2.4 million clones, with approximately 93% occurring only once. As for this clone: Its target is unknown.

Germline V gene data show CDR1 as SGDLS and CDR2 as YYNGEE. This CDR3 has 15 residues. The germline V and J ends were trimmed by 0 bases and 7 bases, with 14 bases remaining between them. General study findings and limits: Among donors, clonotype sharing was expected to be affected by sequencing depth.

The specimen sequenced was naive CD4+ T cells from PBMCs. As for subset: CD45RA+ positively selected. The J gene is TRBJ1-5, the V gene TRBV9; weak D call: TRBD1 (6 bases). The origin of this receptor is a man in his late teens or twenties in good health. Some clones in this sample may be carry-over from other donors' samples. The CDR3 loop reads CASSVAPGQGQPQHF. The DNA for the CDR3 is TGTGCCAGCAGCGTAGCTCCCGGGCAGGGGCAGCCCCAGCATTTT.